Below, 24 T cell receptor beta chains from the same sample are listed, as sequenced in a study of cytomegalovirus exposure and HLA in healthy donors. Primers: 60 Vbeta forward and 13 Jbeta reverse. Some clones are missing from TCRdb's copy, which holds only in-frame ones; the method was immunoSEQ multiplex PCR. Here the sample spans more than 100,000 clones, about two thirds being singletons. Material for sequencing was PBMCs. These TCRs come from a man aged 50 to 60 in good health and CMV-seropositive.

This chain connects TRBV7-9 to TRBJ2-1, with TRBD2 identical over 12 bases. The V and J ends lost 3 bases and 8 bases, in that order; junction bases with no gene match: 11. Germline V gene lookup returns CDR1 SEHNR and CDR2 FQNEAQ (reference sequence). The CDR3 has 17 amino acids. The CDR3 is CASSFPSSGGVADEQFF. The CDR3 DNA sequence: TGTGCCAGCAGCTTCCCTTCTAGCGGGGGGGTCGCGGATGAGCAGTTCTTC.

In this sample, this clone turned up a few times. DNA of the CDR3: TGCGCCAGCAGCTTGGGAGACAGGGGTACTGAAGCTTTCTTT. Translated: CASSLGDRGTEAFF. The chain has TRBV5-1 and TRBJ1-1, with 8 bases matching TRBD1. V lost 0 bases, J lost 5 bases, and 3 bases stayed unmatched. CDR3 size: 14 residues. The germline CDR1 and CDR2 sequences are SGHRS and YFSETQ.

This CDR3 is CASSLGTLRDNDEQFF. The CDR3 region has the DNA TGTGCCAGCAGCTTAGGGACCCTACGGGACAATGATGAGCAGTTCTTC. The chain joins TRBV7-3 to TRBJ2-1; a possible D gene is TRBD1 (6 bases). Trimming took 2 bases from V and 8 from J, leaving 19 bases between them. The germline V gene encodes CDR1 SGHTA and CDR2 FQGTGA. CDR3 length: 16 residues.

This chain links TRBV19 with TRBJ1-4; no firm D call. The germline V gene has CDR1 LNHDA and CDR2 SQIVND (reference sequence). Deletions cut 3 bases from V and 6 bases from J, with 11 bases between. The CDR3 is 14 amino acids. The CDR3 region is CASSIYRGDEKLFF. Here the CDR3 DNA reads TGTGCCAGTAGTATCTATCGAGGCGATGAAAAACTGTTTTTT.

This chain links TRBV19 with TRBJ1-5, with D possibly matching TRBD1 (5 bases). The CDR3 is 16 residues long. V lost 1 base to trimming and J lost 0 bases, with 10 bases between them. CDR1 and CDR2 from the germline V gene are LNHDA and SQIVND (reference sequence). CDR3 in amino acids: CASSIGGGGSNQPQHF. The CDR3 DNA is TGTGCCAGTAGTATAGGGGGGGGTGGTAGCAATCAGCCCCAGCATTTT.

V gene TRBV14 combines with J gene TRBJ1-1, with 10 bases aligning to TRBD1. V shed 5 bases and J 5 bases; nucleotides not matched to a gene: 8. Per germline, CDR1 SGHDN and CDR2 FVKESK. The CDR3 loop spans 15 amino acids. This chain's CDR3 is CASSSQGTGVTEAFF. CDR3 DNA: TGTGCCAGCAGCTCCCAGGGGACAGGGGTGACTGAAGCTTTCTTT.

In its sample, this clone was seen once. This chain connects TRBV4-3 to TRBJ2-7; 7 nucleotides line up with TRBD2. The J segment lost 2 bases and the V segment lost 1 base, leaving 5 bases of the junction unmatched. This CDR3 region has 15 residues. CDR1 is LGHNA, CDR2 YSLEER, per germline. As DNA, the CDR3 is TGCGCCAGCAGCCAAGTAGGCAGCGGGACCTACGAGCAGTACTTC. Amino acid sequence: CASSQVGSGTYEQYF.

The chain joins TRBV19 to TRBJ2-5, with D possibly TRBD2 on 6 matching bases. The CDR3 has 17 amino acids. Germline V gene sequence: CDR1 LNHDA, CDR2 SQIVND (reference sequence). Trimming took 3 bases from V and 4 from J, leaving 21 bases between them. CDR3 residues: CASSITIGGPGGETQYF. In DNA, the CDR3 is TGTGCCAGTAGTATTACCATCGGAGGGCCCGGAGGAGAGACCCAGTACTTC.

J is TRBJ2-3 and V is TRBV29-1, with a tentative D call TRBD2 (5 bases). CDR1 SQVTM and CDR2 ANQGSEA come from the germline V gene. V lost 7 bases and J lost 1, with 9 bases in between. The CDR3 runs to 12 residues. In DNA form, the CDR3 reads TGCAGCGAGTTTAGCGGCACAGATACGCAGTATTTT. Residues: CSEFSGTDTQYF.

The CDR3 DNA reads as TGCAGCGTGGGGGGGGACAGGGAGGGGAAAGGCTACACCTTC. Protein: CSVGGDREGKGYTF. The chain links TRBV29-1 to TRBJ1-2, with TRBD1 matching over 9 bases. The CDR3 is made up of 14 amino acids. Trimming at V came to 6 bases and at J to 8 bases, leaving 13 bases not matched to a gene. The germline V gene encodes CDR1 SQVTM and CDR2 ANQGSEA.

The chain links TRBV7-2 to TRBJ2-5; the D gene is possibly TRBD2 (6 bases). The germline V gene has CDR1 SGHTA and CDR2 FQGNSA. The CDR3 runs to 16 residues. V was clipped by 1 base and J by 6 bases, with 18 bases between them. The CDR3 protein is CASSLGGGGQWKTQYF. CDR3 sequence (DNA): TGTGCCAGCAGCTTAGGTGGGGGAGGCCAGTGGAAGACCCAGTACTTC.

The V gene is TRBV7-9, the J gene TRBJ1-4; D remains ambiguous. This CDR3 contains 16 residues. Trimming stripped 2 bases from V and 4 bases from J, with 14 bases between. Germline V CDR1 and CDR2: SEHNR, FQNEAQ (reference sequence). The CDR3 sequence: CASSLRFTGDNEKLFF. CDR3 nucleotides: TGTGCCAGCAGCTTAAGGTTTACGGGAGATAATGAAAAACTGTTTTTT. Complete variable domain (other parts from reference TRBV7-9 and TRBJ1-4): DTGVSQNPRHKITKRGQNVTFRCDPISEHNRLYWYRQTLGQGPEFLTYFQNEAQLEKSRLLSDRFSAERPKGSFSTLEIQRTEQGDSAMYLCASSLRFTGDNEKLFFGSGTQLSVL.

Details on this clone: Other nucleotide sequences from this sample produce the same CDR3. The chain has TRBV14 and TRBJ1-2; D not resolved. This CDR3 region has 13 residues. The V and J ends lost 0 bases and 7 bases respectively, with 9 bases between them. Germline assignment: CDR1 SGHDN and CDR2 FVKESK. The CDR3 sequence: CASSQDRVRGYTF. CDR3 in DNA: TGTGCCAGCAGCCAAGATCGGGTCCGTGGCTACACCTTC.

There are a few counts of this clone. This chain joins TRBV2 and TRBJ2-1, with 8 bases matching TRBD1. Germline CDR1 and CDR2: SNHLY and FYNNEI. The ends lost 6 bases at V and 6 bases at J; junction bases unmatched: 10. This CDR3 region has 15 residues. CDR3 sequence (DNA): TGTGCCAGCAGCGGAATGGGAACAGGGGGCAATGAGCAGTTCTTC. Translated: CASSGMGTGGNEQFF.

The chain's CDR3 is CASSDWGTNTEAFF. The CDR3 DNA reads TGTGCCAGCAGTGATTGGGGGACTAACACTGAAGCTTTCTTT. V usage is TRBV6-1 and J usage is TRBJ1-1, with a weak D call TRBD1 (5 bases). The V end was cut by 3 bases, the J end by 2 bases, with 10 bases between. The CDR3 spans 14 residues. Germline CDR1 reads MNHNS; CDR2 reads SASEGT.

In its sample, this clone was seen a few times. J is TRBJ2-2 and V is TRBV6-5; D is perhaps TRBD1 (5 bases). This CDR3 contains 14 residues. Germline V gene sequence: CDR1 MNHEY, CDR2 SVGAGI. Trimming shortened V by 2 bases and J by 5 bases, and 9 bases separated the two germline ends. The CDR3 DNA reads as TGTGCCAGCAGTTACGCAGGGCGTACCGGGGAGCTGTTTTTT. It codes for CASSYAGRTGELFF.

On this clone: One end of the junction fails to match germline, which may point to a read error. This chain links TRBV19 with TRBJ2-1; 9 bases are a match to TRBD1. Germline values: CDR1 LNHDA, CDR2 SQIVND (reference sequence). The CDR3 spans 13 residues. CDR3 DNA: TGTGCCAGTAGTCTAGACAGGGGGAATGAGCAGTTCTTC. Residues: CASSLDRGNEQFF. Looking up the rest from reference TRBV19 and TRBJ2-1 gives the full variable domain: DGGITQSPKYLFRKEGQNVTLSCEQNLNHDAMYWYRQDPGQGLRLIYYSQIVNDFQKGDIAEGYSVSREKKESFPLTVTSAQKNPTAFYLCASSLDRGNEQFFGPGTRLTVL.

The chain couples TRBV15 to TRBJ2-3, with 8 bases fitting TRBD2. The ends lost 1 base at V and 5 bases at J; junction bases unmatched: 8. This CDR3 has 16 amino acids. Germline CDR1 LNHNV, CDR2 YYDKDF (reference sequence). CDR3 sequence (DNA): TGTGCCACCAGCAGAGGTGACGGGAGGGTGGGAGATACGCAGTATTTT. Residues: CATSRGDGRVGDTQYF.

This chain links TRBV6-1 with TRBJ2-3; D might be TRBD2 (6 bases). The CDR3 length is 14 residues. Germline values: CDR1 MNHNS, CDR2 SASEGT. The V end lost 0 bases, the J end lost 3 bases, and 7 bases lay between the germline ends. The CDR3 is CASSEARGTDTQYF. The CDR3 DNA is TGTGCCAGCAGTGAAGCGCGGGGAACAGATACGCAGTATTTT.

The gene calls are TRBV10-3 and TRBJ2-7; 11 bases are a match to TRBD2. V lost 11 bases, J lost 1 base, and 10 bases stayed unmatched. Germline CDR1 ENHRY, CDR2 SYGVKD. The CDR3 length is 15 residues. The CDR3 loop is CAGGPGTSGSYEQYF. The CDR3 nucleotides read TGTGCCGGAGGGCCCGGGACTAGCGGATCCTACGAGCAGTACTTC.

This sequence joins TRBV5-4 and TRBJ2-3, with TRBD2 matching over 9 bases. This CDR3 has 17 residues. V was pared by 1 base and J by 0 bases, with 6 bases of the junction left unmatched. The V gene's germline CDR1 is SGHNT and CDR2 YYREEE (reference sequence). The CDR3 protein is CASSLFAGGGSTDTQYF. CDR3 DNA sequence: TGTGCCAGCAGCTTGTTCGCGGGGGGGGGTAGCACAGATACGCAGTATTTT. Full variable domain (rest looked up from reference TRBV5-4 and TRBJ2-3): ETGVTQSPTHLIKTRGQQVTLRCSSQSGHNTVSWYQQALGQGPQFIFQYYREEENGRGNFPPRFSGLQFPNYSSELNVNALELDDSALYLCASSLFAGGGSTDTQYFGPGTRLTVL.

This rearrangement joins TRBV10-1 to TRBJ1-1, with D possibly being TRBD1 (6 bases). The V gene's germline CDR1 is WNHNN and CDR2 SYGVQD (reference sequence). V was trimmed by 5 bases and J by 0 bases, leaving 13 bases between them. This CDR3 comprises 15 residues. CDR3 nucleotide sequence: TGCGCCAGCAGTCCGAACACAGGGTTGAACACTGAAGCTTTCTTT. Protein sequence: CASSPNTGLNTEAFF.

The table lists this clone with a count of one. The chain carries TRBV5-4 and TRBJ1-2; 8 nucleotides align to TRBD1. Looked up from germline, CDR1 is SGHNT and CDR2 is YYREEE (reference sequence). The CDR3 runs 16 residues. The junction had 16 bases not matched to a gene; V was cut back by 4 bases and J by 8 bases. CDR3 in amino acids: CASSPPGQASLFGYTF. The CDR3 DNA is TGTGCCAGCAGCCCCCCGGGACAGGCGTCTCTATTCGGCTACACCTTC.

This sequence joins TRBV5-1 and TRBJ2-2; 13 bases map to TRBD2. The CDR3 is 16 amino acids. Trimming removed 7 bases from V and 0 bases from J; junction bases left unmatched: 3. Germline CDR1 is SGHRS and CDR2 is YFSETQ. The CDR3 sequence: CASELAGGANTGELFF. The CDR3 bases are TGCGCCAGCGAACTAGCGGGAGGGGCGAACACCGGGGAGCTGTTTTTT.